This T cell receptor beta chain was sequenced in a study of vaccination and CD4 T cells after COVID-19 (dated by TCRdb to between 2022 and 2023). General notes on the study: Six males and four females were included in the convalescent cohort, with two Hispanic individuals, seven Caucasians, two Asians and one multiracial person represented. Participants got two doses of the Pfizer-BioNTech BNT162b2 vaccine (n=8) or two doses of the Moderna mRNA-1273 vaccine (n=2). Post-COVID blood samples from convalescent patients were collected a median of around 100 days after diagnosis, with a range of roughly 30 to 170 days. Post-vaccine blood samples were taken a median of about 72 days after the second vaccine dose, with a range of roughly 13 to 250 days. Culture stimuli were overlapping spike peptide pools from SARS-CoV-2 and from the common cold coronaviruses HCoV-NL63, HCoV-OC43 and HCoV-229E. Control cultures used a CEFX viral epitope pool as positive control, an HIV-1 Nef peptide pool as negative control, or no peptide. The spike-specific CD4+ TCR repertoire was compared before and after mRNA vaccination in fewer than eleven COVID-19 convalescent patients and a handful of infection-naive healthy vaccine recipients.

Including cysteine and phenylalanine, the CDR3 has 16 amino acids. The DNA shown is the 48-base CDR3, in frame from base 1. CDR1 and CDR2 are drawn from the germline V gene (reference sequence): LNHNV, YYDKDF. V loses 3 bases of germline sequence and J loses 4 bases, and the interval between the two ends is 18 bases. Results and caveats for the whole study, not just this receptor: Of the vaccine-specific clones in convalescent patients, 304 of 307, or nearly all, reacted only to SARS-CoV-2 spike and did not cross-react with common cold coronaviruses. Relatively few convalescent patients were included in the study, and early timepoints after natural infection were not analyzed. An increase in the median number of SARS-CoV-2-reactive clonotypes from around 20 after infection to 38 after vaccination was observed, but the change was not found to be significant. In convalescent patients, a median around 86% of post-vaccine SARS-CoV-2-reactive clones were detected only after vaccination, suggesting vaccine-specific priming.

This clonotype was seen only a few times. Its binding antigen is unknown. It has no much larger one-base neighbor in the sample; base qualities were not kept. This specimen's treatment or condition label, interpreted: roughly 11-day PBMC culture with coronavirus spike peptide pools or control peptides (ViraFEST assay). The ViraFEST assay, used in the study, expanded antigen-specific T cells with peptide pools and then identified the expanded clonotypes through TCR sequencing. Negative nucleocapsid antibody tests before and after vaccination confirmed that the healthy vaccine recipients had no prior SARS-CoV-2 infection. Each well held about 2 million PBMCs cultured in IMDM containing approximately 5.3% human AB serum and approximately 9.8 IU/ml IL-2, with 8 to 10 ug/ml peptide pools added. Half of the culture medium was replaced with fresh IL-2-containing medium on days 3 and 7. Once the cells had been in culture for around 10 days, the EasySep CD4+ T cell isolation kit was used to isolate CD4+ T cells by negative selection. Ficoll-Paque Plus gradient centrifugation was used to isolate PBMCs from whole blood, and the isolated PBMCs were then either used fresh or cryopreserved at -140C. Triplicate wells were generally used for each culture condition.

The library was obtained by PCR. TCR sequencing of DNA from cultured CD4+ T cells used the Oncomine TCR Beta short-read assay at the Johns Hopkins FTIC core. The QIAamp micro DNA kit was used to extract genomic DNA from the cultured CD4+ T cells. Oncomine TCR Beta libraries from cultured CD4+ T cells were pooled with unique dual indexes and sequenced on an Illumina iSeq 100. The authors' pipeline ran thus. Non-productive sequences were removed, and CDR3s that did not start with C, did not end with F or W, or were shorter than 7 amino acids were discarded. The MANAFEST web application identified antigen-specific clonotypes by comparing peptide-stimulated wells against reference wells and other culture wells. An FDR below 0.05, an odds ratio above 5, and a productive frequency above 0.1% in at least two of three replicate wells were required for clones to be considered positive. Cross-reactive clonotypes were defined as significantly expanded in both SARS-CoV-2 spike wells and at least one common cold coronavirus spike condition. Using R version 3.6.1, CDR3 homology was evaluated through Levenshtein distances (stringdist) along with unrooted phylogenetic trees (ape). The raw public reads went through TCRdb reprocessing: fastp at Q25, MiXCR clone calling, in-frame beta chains kept. Merged by CDR3 protein, the rows form single entries marked with the most common genes and DNA. In this record, the V and J calls reflect TCRdb's handling and not the investigators' own analysis. Recorded for this sample are about 12,000 distinct CDR3 sequences; roughly a third of them occurred a single time. The ten largest clones represent around 35% of the sample.

The source is a human donor who received a COVID-19 vaccine. The sequences come from CD4+ T cells from blood, cultured in vitro, collected before SARS-CoV-2 vaccination. This receptor chain uses TRBV15 and TRBJ1-1; the D gene assignment is ambiguous. The bases are TGTGCCACCAGCAGGATCCTAGGGAACGGAATCACTGAAGCTTTCTTT. This codes for CATSRILGNGITEAFF.